These 5 T cell receptor beta chains share one sample of origin, sequenced in a study of cytomegalovirus exposure and HLA in healthy donors. Vbeta (60) and Jbeta (13) primers were used in the PCR. Data came from immunoSEQ multiplex PCR; TCRdb stores just in-frame clones and leaves some out. Counted here are about 120,000 clones, 80% to 90% occurring once; the ten biggest clones make up 1.5% to 2%. Material: PBMCs. All receptors derive from a man in his forties in good health and CMV-seronegative.

This clone was seen only once. The V gene is TRBV29-1, the J gene TRBJ2-5; D might be TRBD1 (5 bases). Germline V gene lookup returns CDR1 SQVTM and CDR2 ANQGSEA. This CDR3 is built from 12 residues. V shed 4 bases and J shed 2 bases, with 8 bases lying between them. The CDR3 nucleotides are TGCAGCGTTGGGACACTTCAAGAGACCCAGTACTTC. It translates to CSVGTLQETQYF.

The rearrangement links TRBV5-6 to TRBJ2-7, with 8 bases aligning to TRBD1. The germline V gene encodes CDR1 SGHDT and CDR2 YYEEEE. CDR3 size: 14 residues. V was pared by 2 bases and J by 4 bases, with 5 bases of the junction left unmatched. The chain's CDR3 is CASSFMDRVYEQYF. CDR3 DNA sequence: TGTGCCAGCAGCTTTATGGACAGGGTGTACGAGCAGTACTTC. The whole variable domain, filled in from reference TRBV5-6 and TRBJ2-7, reads DAGVTQSPTHLIKTRGQQVTLRCSPKSGHDTVSWYQQALGQGPQFIFQYYEEEERQRGNFPDRFSGHQFPNYSSELNVNALLLGDSALYLCASSFMDRVYEQYFGPGTRLTVT.

The J gene is TRBJ2-1, the V gene TRBV6-6; TRBD2 agrees at 7 bases. The CDR3 sequence is 15 residues long. CDR1 MNHNY and CDR2 SVGAGI come from the germline V gene (reference sequence). After removal of 10 bases from V and 8 bases from J, the junction contained 17 bases not matched to a gene. The CDR3 here is CATHSGGLKSDEQFF. The CDR3, as DNA: TGTGCCACCCATAGTGGGGGACTAAAGTCGGATGAGCAGTTCTTC.

As DNA, the CDR3 is TGTGCCAGCAGTTACCGGACAGGGGGGAAGCTCGCTGGGGCCAACGTCCTGACTTTC. It translates to CASSYRTGGKLAGANVLTF. J is TRBJ2-6 and V is TRBV28; 10 positions agree with TRBD1. The length of the CDR3 is 19 residues. Germline V CDR1 and CDR2: MDHEN, SYDVKM. The V gene end was trimmed by 4 bases and the J gene end by 2 bases; junction bases not matched to a gene: 11.

The chain carries TRBV5-5 and TRBJ2-7, with a tentative D call TRBD1 (6 bases). V gave up 2 bases and J gave up 3 bases, with 9 bases separating them. CDR1 and CDR2 from the germline V gene are SGHKS and YYEKEE (reference sequence). The CDR3 loop spans 13 amino acids. CDR3 protein: CASSFRDNYEQYF. The CDR3 DNA follows: TGTGCCAGCAGCTTCCGGGACAACTACGAGCAGTACTTC.